One T cell receptor beta chain is described in this entry. This record belongs to a study of shared clonotypes between healthy human individuals. The CDR3 sequence is 13 residues long. Germline-derived CDR1 and CDR2 are LNHDA and SQIVND (reference sequence). V was pared by 3 bases and J by 1 base, with 6 bases between. As defined, naive CD8 cells were CD45RO-negative and positively selected for CCR7, with terminally differentiated effector memory CD45RA+ cells excluded. Profiled with immunoSEQ multiplex PCR; TCRdb holds only in-frame clones, not every one. The top ten hold approximately 25% of the sample, which has almost 700,000 clones, roughly 94% seen once.

This sequence originates from a young man in good health. V is TRBV19 and J is TRBJ2-5; D is unclear. Sequencing used naive CD8+ T cells sorted from blood. The CDR3 sequence is CASSIRFQETQYF. The CDR3 region has the DNA TGTGCCAGTAGTATCAGGTTCCAAGAGACCCAGTACTTC.